Following are 27 T cell receptor beta chains from one sample sequenced in a study of cytomegalovirus exposure and HLA in healthy donors. Libraries were prepared by immunoSEQ multiplex PCR; TCRdb keeps only in-frame clonotypes and omits some of them. The repertoire consists of around 250,000 clones, with around 91% occurring once and the leading ten covering approximately 3%. The sequencing sample was made of PBMCs. The receptors here all came from a woman aged 25 to 45 in good health and CMV-seronegative.

The chain employs TRBV5-1 and TRBJ2-3; D unclear. The CDR3 loop spans 14 amino acids. Trimming cost V 0 bases and J 4 bases, with 9 bases left between them. The V gene's germline CDR1 is SGHRS and CDR2 YFSETQ. This CDR3 reads CASSLGGPADTQYF. The CDR3 DNA reads as TGCGCCAGCAGCTTGGGTGGGCCCGCAGATACGCAGTATTTT.

This clone was seen a single time. This chain links TRBV27 with TRBJ2-3; TRBD2 is a possible D gene (5 bases). V was pared by 4 bases and J by 6 bases, with 8 bases between. This CDR3 spans 12 amino acids. The germline V gene has CDR1 MNHEY and CDR2 SMNVEV (reference sequence). The CDR3 bases are TGTGCCAGCAGTTCTCTAGCCGATACGCAGTATTTT. Translation: CASSSLADTQYF.

This chain uses TRBV5-4 with TRBJ2-7, with a weak D call TRBD2 (5 bases). The V gene lost 0 bases and the J gene lost 8 bases, with 15 bases spanning the gap. The CDR3 loop spans 14 amino acids. Germline V gives CDR1 SGHNT, CDR2 YYREEE (reference sequence). CDR3 DNA sequence: TGTGCCAGCAGCTTGGCTCGGGATCCTACGAAGCAGTACTTC. Protein: CASSLARDPTKQYF.

This chain connects TRBV2 to TRBJ2-7; perhaps TRBD2 as D (7 bases). Germline V gives CDR1 SNHLY, CDR2 FYNNEI. V lost 8 bases and J 4 bases, leaving 15 bases between the germline ends. This CDR3 spans 13 amino acids. CDR3 loop: CASGGALSYEQYF. In DNA form, the CDR3 reads TGTGCCAGCGGGGGGGCCCTTAGTTACGAGCAGTACTTC. Full variable domain (outside the CDR3, taken from reference TRBV2 and TRBJ2-7): EPEVTQTPSHQVTQMGQEVILRCVPISNHLYFYWYRQILGQKVEFLVSFYNNEISEKSEIFDDQFSVERPDGSNFTLKIRSTKLEDSAMYFCASGGALSYEQYFGPGTRLTVT.

The rearrangement uses TRBV4-1 and TRBJ2-7; no reliable D call. Germline V gives CDR1 MGHRA, CDR2 YSYEKL. The CDR3 covers 13 residues. With 0 bases removed from V and 3 bases from J, the gap between germline ends came to 6 bases. The CDR3 reads CASSQDPIYEQYF. For the CDR3, the DNA is TGCGCCAGCAGCCAAGACCCGATCTACGAGCAGTACTTC.

V gene TRBV18 combines with J gene TRBJ2-1; 10 nucleotides align to TRBD2. This CDR3 is built from 15 residues. Germline V gene data show CDR1 as KGHSH and CDR2 as LQKENI. Trimming cost V 5 bases and J 0 bases; bases outside gene matches: 1. CDR3 amino acids: CASSSSGSSYNEQFF. CDR3 nucleotide sequence: TGTGCCAGCTCATCTAGCGGGAGCTCCTACAATGAGCAGTTCTTC.

The chain has TRBV11-3 and TRBJ2-2; D gene unclear. This CDR3 contains 14 residues. Per the germline V gene, CDR1 is SGHNT and CDR2 is YENEEA. Trimming took 8 bases from V and 5 from J, leaving 15 bases between them. CDR3 nucleotide sequence: TGTGCCAGCGTGCCGGGTGAAGGTACCGGGGAGCTGTTTTTT. This encodes CASVPGEGTGELFF.

This chain joins TRBV28 and TRBJ2-7; a weak D match, TRBD1 (5 bases). From germline, CDR1 is MDHEN and CDR2 SYDVKM. The CDR3 runs to 12 residues. Trimming left V 6 bases short and J 8 bases short, with 14 bases between. The CDR3 is CASSQGPRQQYF. CDR3 bases: TGTGCCAGCAGCCAGGGCCCTCGCCAGCAGTACTTC.

CDR3 region: CASSGEVAKNIQYF. The CDR3 coding sequence is TGTGCCAGCAGCGGGGAGGTAGCCAAAAACATTCAGTACTTC. This chain links TRBV9 with TRBJ2-4, with D tentatively TRBD2 (6 bases). The CDR3 sequence is 14 residues long. Germline CDR1 SGDLS, CDR2 YYNGEE. V was cut by 3 bases and J by 0 bases, with 7 bases left in between.

The count of this clone is one. This rearrangement joins TRBV5-1 to TRBJ2-3, with D unresolved. The V gene's germline CDR1 is SGHRS and CDR2 YFSETQ. V was trimmed by 2 bases and J by 5 bases, leaving 15 bases between them. The length of the CDR3 is 15 residues. CDR3 nucleotide sequence: TGCGCCAGCAGCTTACTATCAGGCCCCGGAGATACGCAGTATTTT. As protein: CASSLLSGPGDTQYF.

This clone was picked up one time. This chain uses TRBV4-1 with TRBJ2-7; 12 positions match TRBD2. The CDR3 runs to 16 residues. The V gene's germline CDR1 is MGHRA and CDR2 YSYEKL. V dropped 2 bases and J dropped 6; count of bases not matched to a gene: 8. For the CDR3, the DNA is TGCGCCAGCAGCCAAATACTAGCGGGAGGTTTAAGCGAGCAGTACTTC. Its protein product is CASSQILAGGLSEQYF.

The chain is built from TRBV11-2 and TRBJ2-7, with 8 bases identical to TRBD2. Trimming took 4 bases from V and 5 from J; bases not matched to a gene: 4. Germline CDR1 and CDR2: SGHAT and FQNNGV. The CDR3 covers 13 residues. The CDR3, as DNA: TGTGCCAGCAGCTCGAGCGGGAGAGACGAGCAGTACTTC. As protein: CASSSSGRDEQYF.

This clone was observed a single time. This chain uses TRBV6-6 with TRBJ1-2; possibly TRBD1 for D (5 bases). This CDR3 is built from 14 residues. The V gene's germline CDR1 is MNHNY and CDR2 SVGAGI (reference sequence). V was clipped by 8 bases and J by 2 bases, with 15 bases between them. CDR3 residues: CASFEPEGNYGYTF. The CDR3, as DNA: TGTGCCAGCTTCGAACCAGAGGGGAACTATGGCTACACCTTC.

J is TRBJ1-4 and V is TRBV6-6; D gene unclear. There are 12 residues in the CDR3. Germline V gene data show CDR1 as MNHNY and CDR2 as SVGAGI (reference sequence). Trimming removed 2 bases at V and 13 bases at J, with 11 bases between. The CDR3: CASSYIGHGLFF. The CDR3 DNA follows: TGTGCCAGCAGTTACATAGGTCATGGACTGTTTTTT.

The genes are TRBV7-4 and TRBJ2-1; a possible D gene is TRBD1 (5 bases). The germline V gene encodes CDR1 SGHVT and CDR2 SQSDAQ. The V gene lost 1 base and the J gene lost 6 bases, with 10 bases spanning the gap. The CDR3 is 14 residues long. The CDR3 protein is CASSLVQARNEQFF. The DNA of the CDR3 is TGTGCCAGCAGCTTAGTACAGGCGCGCAATGAGCAGTTCTTC.

This rearrangement joins TRBV7-9 to TRBJ2-6, with 9 bases identical to TRBD1. With V trimmed by 8 bases and J by 2 bases, 7 bases remained unmatched. CDR3 size: 16 residues. Germline-derived CDR1 and CDR2 are SEHNR and FQNEAQ (reference sequence). CDR3 in amino acids: CASSWDRDPGANVLTF. The DNA of the CDR3 is TGTGCCAGCTCCTGGGACAGGGACCCTGGGGCCAACGTCCTGACTTTC.

The sample holds a few counts of this clone. This sequence joins TRBV11-3 and TRBJ1-1; D remains unclear. Trimming cost V 5 bases and J 2 bases, with 9 bases left between them. CDR1 is SGHNT and CDR2 is YENEEA in the germline V gene. This CDR3 has 13 residues. CDR3 sequence reads: CASSRKGNTEAFF. The CDR3, as DNA: TGTGCCAGCAGCCGGAAGGGAAACACTGAAGCTTTCTTT.

The chain carries TRBV6-5 and TRBJ2-1; D might be TRBD2 (6 bases). Trimming took 4 bases from V and 8 from J, leaving 15 bases between them. CDR1 MNHEY and CDR2 SVGAGI come from the germline V gene. The CDR3 is 14 amino acids. CDR3 nucleotides: TGTGCCAGCAGTTTAGGGAGGTCCTGGGATGAGCAGTTCTTC. Its translation: CASSLGRSWDEQFF.

This chain joins TRBV5-8 and TRBJ1-2, with 7 bases lining up with TRBD1. CDR3 length: 16 amino acids. V shed 4 bases and J 0 bases; nucleotides not matched to a gene: 9. Germline lookup yields CDR1 SGHTS and CDR2 YDEGEE. The CDR3 DNA reads TGTGCCAGCAGCCCAGGACAGGCGAAAGCTAACTATGGCTACACCTTC. Protein sequence: CASSPGQAKANYGYTF.

This chain connects TRBV29-1 to TRBJ2-3; 9 bases are a match to TRBD2. Trimming cost V 7 bases and J 4 bases; bases outside gene matches: 9. The V gene's germline CDR1 is SQVTM and CDR2 ANQGSEA. CDR3 length: 14 amino acids. CDR3 loop: CSGNIAGAPDTQYF. The CDR3 DNA is TGCAGCGGTAACATAGCGGGAGCCCCAGATACGCAGTATTTT.

V is TRBV28 and J is TRBJ1-2; no clear D. Trimming took off 6 bases at V and 9 bases at J, with 11 bases between the two ends. Germline CDR1 is MDHEN and CDR2 is SYDVKM. The length of the CDR3 is 11 residues. CDR3: CASSLGPSYTF. CDR3 nucleotide sequence: TGTGCCAGCAGCTTGGGTCCGAGCTACACCTTC.

The gene calls are TRBV5-1 and TRBJ2-4; D assignment may be TRBD1 or TRBD2 (5 bases each). Germline V gives CDR1 SGHRS, CDR2 YFSETQ. The CDR3 length is 17 residues. V was clipped by 2 bases and J by 7 bases, with 22 bases between them. The CDR3 here is CASSLTGVPGPSNIQYF. Here the CDR3 DNA reads TGCGCCAGCAGCTTAACTGGGGTACCGGGACCCTCTAACATTCAGTACTTC.

The chain employs TRBV6-4 and TRBJ1-2; D is unresolved. CDR1 is MRHNA, CDR2 SNTAGT, per germline. The V and J ends lost 4 bases and 0 bases respectively, with 15 bases between them. The CDR3 sequence is 16 residues long. CDR3 region: CASSVYPGSANYGYTF. CDR3 DNA sequence: TGTGCCAGCAGTGTGTATCCGGGATCAGCTAACTATGGCTACACCTTC.

The chain employs TRBV9 and TRBJ1-5; D is uncertain. The germline V and J ends were trimmed by 0 bases and 7 bases, with 11 bases remaining between them. CDR1 and CDR2 from the germline V gene are SGDLS and YYNGEE. The CDR3 consists of 14 residues. CDR3 nucleotides: TGTGCCAGCAGCGTAGACGAGGTAGGGCAGCCCCAGCATTTT. Its protein is CASSVDEVGQPQHF. Variable domain in full (rest from reference TRBV9 and TRBJ1-5): DSGVTQTPKHLITATGQRVTLRCSPRSGDLSVYWYQQSLDQGLQFLIQYYNGEERAKGNILERFSAQQFPDLHSELNLSSLELGDSALYFCASSVDEVGQPQHFGDGTRLSIL.

The rearrangement links TRBV27 to TRBJ2-3; 9 nucleotides agree with TRBD1. Per the germline V gene, CDR1 is MNHEY and CDR2 is SMNVEV (reference sequence). Trimming took 3 bases from V and 1 from J; bases not matched to a gene: 8. The CDR3 runs to 17 residues. CDR3 DNA: TGTGCCAGCAGTTTGGCCCCCCGGGACAGGGGCACAGATACGCAGTATTTT. It is translated as CASSLAPRDRGTDTQYF.

This clone has a single count. The gene calls are TRBV7-9 and TRBJ2-2; D is unresolved. Germline V gene sequence: CDR1 SEHNR, CDR2 FQNEAQ (reference sequence). V lost 8 bases, J lost 6 bases, and 10 bases lay in between. This CDR3 region has 12 residues. CDR3 in amino acids: CASERSPGELFF. The DNA for the CDR3 is TGTGCCAGCGAGAGGTCCCCCGGGGAGCTGTTTTTT.

In the case of this clone: Other DNA sequences in the same sample also yield this CDR3. V gene TRBV29-1 combines with J gene TRBJ2-7; TRBD1 matches at 11 bases. The germline CDR1 and CDR2 sequences are SQVTM and ANQGSEA. V shed 5 bases, J shed 3 bases, and the junction held 9 bases outside the gene matches. The CDR3 contains 15 residues. The CDR3 coding sequence is TGCAGCGTTTCAGCCGGGACAGGGGGTTTCTACGAGCAGTACTTC. Amino acids: CSVSAGTGGFYEQYF.